The present TCR beta chain was sequenced within a study of CD8+CD57+ T cells in acquired aplastic anemia (dated by TCRdb to 2017 to 2018). For the wider study: DNA extracted from sorted CD4+ and CD8+ cells had a mean of roughly 3.3 ug, with a range of 0.2 to 27.4 ug. A CD8+CD57+ expansion meant a frequency higher than the mean frequency seen in healthy subjects.

Genomic DNA served as template for TCR beta VDJ combination and CDR3 sequence profiling. An Illumina HiSeq 2000 was used for TCR repertoire sequencing. Turning to the authors' computational methods: Repertoire assessment relied on Simpson's diversity index, CDR3 size and DJ length profiles, and TRBV/TRBJ rearrangement plots. The most abundant DNA sequence in the deep sequencing data was defined as the immunodominant clone. CDR3 amino acid sequences were screened for sharing across subjects and compared with published repertoires and the VDJdb database. The raw public data were reprocessed by TCRdb itself: fastp quality trimming at Q25, MiXCR clonotype calling, in-frame beta chains only. A single entry per CDR3 protein holds the most common genes and DNA from its merged rows. V and J calls and clone size were set by TCRdb, not the authors. The sample profile shows 400,000 to 600,000 distinct CDR3 sequences; around a third of them were found once. The ten largest make up approximately 0.82% of the sample.

Flow cytometry had shown CD8+CD57+ cell expansion in the patients selected for sequencing. Every patient had a diagnosis of severe acquired aplastic anemia based on International Study of Aplastic Anemia and Agranulocytosis and Camitta criteria. At the time blood was sampled, none of the patients had received any therapy. TCR repertoires of sorted CD4+ and CD8+ blood T cells from severe aplastic anemia patients and healthy subjects were deep-sequenced in the study. Patients were enrolled under clinicaltrials.gov protocols 00001620, 01623167, 00001397, 00071045, 00081523 and 00961064 in the USA. Ficoll-Paque density gradient centrifugation was used to isolate peripheral blood mononuclear cells. Before DNA extraction, CD4+ and CD8+ T cells were sorted with FACS or magnetic beads. In regard to this clonotype: Its antigen target is currently unknown. Qualities for individual bases were not recorded, and no much larger clone is one base off.

What the study reported, not specific to this receptor: Although twenty-nine CD8+ CDR3 sequences were shared by patients and controls, these sequences appeared highly expressed in patients and within the immunodominant clones of patients. No significant difference in CD8+ Simpson's diversity was found between patients and healthy controls (P=0.060).

CDR1 LGHDT and CDR2 YNNKEL are derived from the germline V gene (reference sequence). At the junction V is shortened by 2 bases and J by 3 bases, with 10 bases in between. The CDR3 covers 14 residues, taking in both the cysteine and the phenylalanine. Of the read, only the CDR3 DNA is kept; its 42 bases are in frame from base 1. The specimen sequenced was sorted CD4+, CD8+, or CD8+CD57+ T cells (not recorded which) from PBMCs. The rearrangement combines TRBV3-1 with TRBJ1-2; too little of a D gene remains to name it. The receptor was isolated from a human donor with aplastic anemia. The CDR3 protein: CASSQPDGDYGYTF. The DNA is as follows: TGTGCCAGCAGCCAACCCGACGGAGACTATGGCTACACCTTC.